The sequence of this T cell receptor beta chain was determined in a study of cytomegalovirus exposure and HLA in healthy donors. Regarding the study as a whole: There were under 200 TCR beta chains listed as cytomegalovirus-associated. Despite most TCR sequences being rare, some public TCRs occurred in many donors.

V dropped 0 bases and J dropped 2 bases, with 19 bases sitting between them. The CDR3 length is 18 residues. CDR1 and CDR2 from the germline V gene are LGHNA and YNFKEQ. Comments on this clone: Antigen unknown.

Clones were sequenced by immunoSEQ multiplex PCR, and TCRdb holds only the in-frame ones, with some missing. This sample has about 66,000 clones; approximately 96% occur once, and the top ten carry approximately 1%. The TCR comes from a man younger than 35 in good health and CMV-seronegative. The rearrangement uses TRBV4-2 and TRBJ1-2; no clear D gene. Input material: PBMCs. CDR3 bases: TGTGCCAGCAGCCAAGAGTTTGTAAGTACCTCGGGAAACTATGGCTACACCTTC. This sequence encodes CASSQEFVSTSGNYGYTF.